A selection of T cell receptor beta chains follows, all from one sample in a study of neoadjuvant anti-PD-1 for oral cavity cancer. The method was immunoSEQ multiplex PCR; TCRdb's version includes in-frame clones alone and lacks a portion of them. The sample contains 14,000 or so clones, 60% to 75% of which appear only once. The sample in question was PBMCs, obtained after nivolumab (anti-PD-1) treatment. The receptors derive from a person aged 35-79 years with oral cavity squamous cell carcinoma. The CDR3 runs from the conserved cysteine through the conserved F or W. The order of the fields is V gene, J gene, D gene, clone size, CDR3 DNA, CDR3 protein. The D gene is left open where the match is weak. Expanded clones get a size class; other rows say once, few or many, or leave the size out.

v_gene: TRBV30
j_gene: TRBJ2-7
d_gene: .
abundance: once
CDR3nt: TGTGCCTGGAGTGTCCAGCGAAACTACGAGCAGTACTTC
CDR3aa: CAWSVQRNYEQYF

v_gene: TRBV30
j_gene: TRBJ2-3
d_gene: TRBD2
abundance: .
CDR3nt: TGTGCCTGGAGTCTGTTGGCGGGAGTAGATACGCAGTATTTT
CDR3aa: CAWSLLAGVDTQYF

v_gene: TRBV5-1
j_gene: TRBJ2-1
d_gene: .
abundance: .
CDR3nt: TGCGCCAGCAGCCCGGGGGCCGTAGGGTCCTACAATGAGCAGTTCTTC
CDR3aa: CASSPGAVGSYNEQFF

v_gene: TRBV28
j_gene: TRBJ2-6
d_gene: .
abundance: .
CDR3nt: TGTGCCAGCAGTTTAGGGCAGACTGGGGCCAACGTCCTGACTTTC
CDR3aa: CASSLGQTGANVLTF

v_gene: TRBV7-2
j_gene: TRBJ1-2
d_gene: TRBD1
abundance: .
CDR3nt: TGTGCCAGCAGCCCACCAGGGGGAGGCAGCTTAGGCTATGGCTACACCTTC
CDR3aa: CASSPPGGGSLGYGYTF

v_gene: TRBV5-1
j_gene: TRBJ1-1
d_gene: .
abundance: few
CDR3nt: TGCGCCAGCAGATCTGGGACGGTTAACACTGAAGCTTTCTTT
CDR3aa: CASRSGTVNTEAFF

v_gene: TRBV11-2
j_gene: TRBJ1-1
d_gene: .
abundance: .
CDR3nt: TGTGCCAGCAGCCCTGTCAAGGGGGATAGACACACTGAAGCTTTCTTT
CDR3aa: CASSPVKGDRHTEAFF

v_gene: TRBV7-8
j_gene: TRBJ1-5
d_gene: .
abundance: .
CDR3nt: TGTGCCAGCGAGTTAGAGGGAAGGGCCCAGCCCCAGCATTTT
CDR3aa: CASELEGRAQPQHF

v_gene: TRBV5-1
j_gene: TRBJ2-3
d_gene: TRBD2
abundance: .
CDR3nt: TGCGCCAGCAGCCGGCGGGGGGTAGCGGGAGGAGGAGATACGCAGTATTTT
CDR3aa: CASSRRGVAGGGDTQYF

v_gene: TRBV28
j_gene: TRBJ2-7
d_gene: TRBD2
abundance: .
CDR3nt: TGTGCCAGCAGTTTAACTAGCGGGAGTTACGAGCAGTACTTC
CDR3aa: CASSLTSGSYEQYF

v_gene: TRBV6-1
j_gene: TRBJ2-7
d_gene: .
abundance: .
CDR3nt: TGTGCCAGCAGTGTAGACACCATCTACGAGCAGTACTTC
CDR3aa: CASSVDTIYEQYF

v_gene: TRBV4-1
j_gene: TRBJ1-1
d_gene: .
abundance: .
CDR3nt: TGCGCCAGCAGCCCTCAAAGAGGAGTGGGAAGGGTTGGTGCTTTCTTT
CDR3aa: CASSPQRGVGRVGAFF

v_gene: TRBV5-6
j_gene: TRBJ2-3
d_gene: .
abundance: .
CDR3nt: TGTGCCAGCAGCCTCCGGGGGGCTCCTGGCACAGATACGCAGTATTTT
CDR3aa: CASSLRGAPGTDTQYF

v_gene: TRBV6-4
j_gene: TRBJ2-2
d_gene: TRBD2
abundance: few
CDR3nt: TGTGCCAGCAGTGACTCGGGGACTAGCGGGACCGGGGAGCTGTTTTTT
CDR3aa: CASSDSGTSGTGELFF

v_gene: TRBV29-1
j_gene: TRBJ1-1
d_gene: TRBD1
abundance: once
CDR3nt: TGCAGCGTTGCTGGGGTGACAGGGGGGGAAGCTTTCTTT
CDR3aa: CSVAGVTGGEAFF

v_gene: TRBV6-5
j_gene: TRBJ2-7
d_gene: TRBD1
abundance: .
CDR3nt: TGTGCCAGCACGCAGACAACAGGGGGCGGGTACGAGCAGTACTTC
CDR3aa: CASTQTTGGGYEQYF

v_gene: TRBV4-1
j_gene: TRBJ2-1
d_gene: TRBD1
abundance: .
CDR3nt: TGCGCCAGCAGCCAAACAGGGGGAGATGAGCAGTTCTTC
CDR3aa: CASSQTGGDEQFF

v_gene: TRBV11-2
j_gene: TRBJ2-5
d_gene: TRBD2
abundance: once
CDR3nt: TGTGCCAGCAGCCAGACCTCAGGGAGGGGTGAGACCCAGTACTTC
CDR3aa: CASSQTSGRGETQYF

v_gene: TRBV19
j_gene: TRBJ1-5
d_gene: .
abundance: few
CDR3nt: TGTGCCAGTAGTATAGACCCGGGAAGCAATCAGCCCCAGCATTTT
CDR3aa: CASSIDPGSNQPQHF

v_gene: TRBV7-3
j_gene: TRBJ1-1
d_gene: .
abundance: medium-sized
CDR3nt: TGTGCCAGCAGCCCAAGAGGGGCCATGAACACTGAAGCTTTCTTT
CDR3aa: CASSPRGAMNTEAFF

v_gene: TRBV11-2
j_gene: TRBJ2-7
d_gene: .
abundance: .
CDR3nt: TGTGCCAGCAGCTACCTGGACAACGCTTCCTACGAGCAGTACTTC
CDR3aa: CASSYLDNASYEQYF

v_gene: TRBV2
j_gene: TRBJ2-7
d_gene: .
abundance: .
CDR3nt: TGTGCCAGCAGCGCTAGTTTTTCCCGTCACTACGAGCAGTACTTC
CDR3aa: CASSASFSRHYEQYF

v_gene: TRBV19
j_gene: TRBJ2-1
d_gene: TRBD1
abundance: .
CDR3nt: TGTGCCAGTAGTATAGGGACCGGGACAGGGCGTTTATATGAGCAGTTCTTC
CDR3aa: CASSIGTGTGRLYEQFF

v_gene: TRBV29-1
j_gene: TRBJ1-2
d_gene: .
abundance: .
CDR3nt: TGCAGCTCCAAACAGGCCTATGGCTACACCTTC
CDR3aa: CSSKQAYGYTF

v_gene: TRBV4-1
j_gene: TRBJ2-1
d_gene: TRBD2
abundance: .
CDR3nt: TGCGCCAGCAGCCCAGGGACTAGCGGACTGTACAATGAGCAGTTCTTC
CDR3aa: CASSPGTSGLYNEQFF

v_gene: TRBV11-1
j_gene: TRBJ1-1
d_gene: .
abundance: .
CDR3nt: TGTGCCAGCAGCTTAGGCAGGAACATGAACACTGAAGCTTTCTTT
CDR3aa: CASSLGRNMNTEAFF

v_gene: TRBV11-2
j_gene: TRBJ2-7
d_gene: .
abundance: few
CDR3nt: TGTGCCAGCAGCTTACCCCCTCAGGGGTCCGAGCAGTACTTC
CDR3aa: CASSLPPQGSEQYF

v_gene: TRBV28
j_gene: TRBJ2-7
d_gene: TRBD2
abundance: once
CDR3nt: TGTGCCAGCAGTTTAAGGCTAGCGGGAGTTTTTGTCCACGAGCAGTACTTC
CDR3aa: CASSLRLAGVFVHEQYF

v_gene: TRBV7-3
j_gene: TRBJ1-1
d_gene: .
abundance: .
CDR3nt: TGTGCCAGCAGCTTAAGTTTGGGGACTGAAGCTTTCTTT
CDR3aa: CASSLSLGTEAFF

v_gene: TRBV15
j_gene: TRBJ1-6
d_gene: .
abundance: few
CDR3nt: TGTGCCACCAGCAGAGTCCCCACAGGCCAAGGGCCCCTCCACTTT
CDR3aa: CATSRVPTGQGPLHF

v_gene: TRBV9
j_gene: TRBJ2-5
d_gene: TRBD2
abundance: few
CDR3nt: TGTGCCAGCAGCGTAGACGGCGGGAGGGTCCCACAAGAGACCCAGTACTTC
CDR3aa: CASSVDGGRVPQETQYF

v_gene: TRBV7-9
j_gene: TRBJ1-1
d_gene: .
abundance: few
CDR3nt: TGTGCCAGCAGCACCGAAATGAACACTGAAGCTTTCTTT
CDR3aa: CASSTEMNTEAFF

v_gene: TRBV29-1
j_gene: TRBJ1-2
d_gene: .
abundance: few
CDR3nt: TGCAGCGACAGAACTGACAGGTTAAACTATGGCTACACCTTC
CDR3aa: CSDRTDRLNYGYTF

v_gene: TRBV5-1
j_gene: TRBJ2-2
d_gene: .
abundance: few
CDR3nt: TGCGCCAGCAGCCTCGACATCCCCGGGGAGCTGTTTTTT
CDR3aa: CASSLDIPGELFF

v_gene: TRBV6-1
j_gene: TRBJ2-5
d_gene: .
abundance: .
CDR3nt: TGTGCCAGCAGTGAGGGTCTAGGTTGGGAGACCCAGTACTTC
CDR3aa: CASSEGLGWETQYF

v_gene: TRBV19
j_gene: TRBJ1-1
d_gene: .
abundance: few
CDR3nt: TGTGCCAGTAGTACAGGGTGGACGAACACTGAAGCTTTCTTT
CDR3aa: CASSTGWTNTEAFF

v_gene: TRBV5-1
j_gene: TRBJ1-4
d_gene: TRBD1
abundance: .
CDR3nt: TGCGCCAGCAGCTTATACACAGGGGGGACGGAAAAACTGTTTTTT
CDR3aa: CASSLYTGGTEKLFF

v_gene: TRBV20-1
j_gene: TRBJ1-1
d_gene: .
abundance: .
CDR3nt: TGCAGTGCCCAAAAGAGCACTGAAGCTTTCTTT
CDR3aa: CSAQKSTEAFF

v_gene: TRBV6-6
j_gene: TRBJ2-7
d_gene: TRBD2
abundance: once
CDR3nt: TGTGCCAGCACTCCGGGACTAGCGCCACACGAGCAGTACTTC
CDR3aa: CASTPGLAPHEQYF

v_gene: TRBV6-1
j_gene: TRBJ1-2
d_gene: .
abundance: .
CDR3nt: TGTGCCAGCAGACCGCTCGGGCAGGGAGAAGTCACCTTC
CDR3aa: CASRPLGQGEVTF

v_gene: TRBV30
j_gene: TRBJ1-1
d_gene: .
abundance: .
CDR3nt: TGTGCCTGTCAACGGGACACCACTGAAGCTTTCTTT
CDR3aa: CACQRDTTEAFF

v_gene: TRBV4-1
j_gene: TRBJ2-7
d_gene: .
abundance: .
CDR3nt: TGCGCCAGCAGCTCAACGCCGGGACCCACCGGGTACGAGCAGTACTTC
CDR3aa: CASSSTPGPTGYEQYF

v_gene: TRBV2
j_gene: TRBJ1-5
d_gene: .
abundance: few
CDR3nt: TGTGCCAGCAGTTTACAGAACGGTCAGCCCCAGCATTTT
CDR3aa: CASSLQNGQPQHF

v_gene: TRBV4-1
j_gene: TRBJ1-5
d_gene: TRBD1
abundance: .
CDR3nt: TGCGCCAGCAGCTTCAAGACCGGCGGGACAGCGATCTGGGATCAGCCCCAGCATTTT
CDR3aa: CASSFKTGGTAIWDQPQHF

v_gene: TRBV2
j_gene: TRBJ2-5
d_gene: .
abundance: .
CDR3nt: TGTGCCTCAGCGGTTGGGACCCAGTACTTC
CDR3aa: CASAVGTQYF

v_gene: TRBV9
j_gene: TRBJ1-2
d_gene: .
abundance: .
CDR3nt: TGTGCCAGCAGCGTAGCAAAGGGGGACTATGGCTACACCTTC
CDR3aa: CASSVAKGDYGYTF

v_gene: TRBV6-5
j_gene: TRBJ2-7
d_gene: TRBD1
abundance: .
CDR3nt: TGTGCCAGCAGTTACTCTTCGGGACAGGGGAAATACGAGCAGTACTTC
CDR3aa: CASSYSSGQGKYEQYF

v_gene: TRBV5-1
j_gene: TRBJ2-1
d_gene: TRBD2
abundance: .
CDR3nt: TGCGCCAGCAGCTCAAGCGGGAGCAGCTCCTACAATGAGCAGTTCTTC
CDR3aa: CASSSSGSSSYNEQFF

v_gene: TRBV6-1
j_gene: TRBJ2-5
d_gene: TRBD1
abundance: .
CDR3nt: TGTGCCAGCAGTGATTTCCGGGACAGGGTTGAGACCCAGTACTTC
CDR3aa: CASSDFRDRVETQYF

v_gene: TRBV7-8
j_gene: TRBJ1-1
d_gene: .
abundance: .
CDR3nt: TGTGCCAGCAGCTTAGGACAGATGAACACTGAAGCTTTCTTT
CDR3aa: CASSLGQMNTEAFF

v_gene: TRBV27
j_gene: TRBJ1-2
d_gene: .
abundance: .
CDR3nt: TGTGCCAGCAGTTTCAGGGGTAACTATGGCTACACCTTC
CDR3aa: CASSFRGNYGYTF

v_gene: TRBV4-1
j_gene: TRBJ2-1
d_gene: TRBD2
abundance: .
CDR3nt: TGCGCCAGCAGAGCGGGACTAGCGCCTCACAATGAGCAGTTCTTC
CDR3aa: CASRAGLAPHNEQFF

v_gene: TRBV5-1
j_gene: TRBJ2-2
d_gene: TRBD2
abundance: .
CDR3nt: TGCGCCAGCAGCCCGCGGGGGGGCTCCGGGGAGCTGTTTTTT
CDR3aa: CASSPRGGSGELFF